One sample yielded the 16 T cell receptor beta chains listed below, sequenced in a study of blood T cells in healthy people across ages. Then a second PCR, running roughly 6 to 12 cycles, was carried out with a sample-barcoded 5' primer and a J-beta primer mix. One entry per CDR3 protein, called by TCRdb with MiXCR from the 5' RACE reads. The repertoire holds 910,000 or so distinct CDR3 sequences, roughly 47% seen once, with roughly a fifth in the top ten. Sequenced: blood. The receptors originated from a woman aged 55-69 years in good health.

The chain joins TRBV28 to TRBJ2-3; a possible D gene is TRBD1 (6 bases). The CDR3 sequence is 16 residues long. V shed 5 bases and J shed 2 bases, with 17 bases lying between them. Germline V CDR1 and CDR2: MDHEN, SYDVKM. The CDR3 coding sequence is TGTGCCAGCAGTCCAGCACCGGGACACTACACAGATACGCAGTATTTT. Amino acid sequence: CASSPAPGHYTDTQYF.

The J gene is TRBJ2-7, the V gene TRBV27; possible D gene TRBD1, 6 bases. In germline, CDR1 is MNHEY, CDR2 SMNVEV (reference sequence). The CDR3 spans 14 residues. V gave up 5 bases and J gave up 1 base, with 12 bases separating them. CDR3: CASSTDRRSYEQYF. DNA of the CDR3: TGTGCCAGCAGTACCGACAGGCGATCCTACGAGCAGTACTTC.

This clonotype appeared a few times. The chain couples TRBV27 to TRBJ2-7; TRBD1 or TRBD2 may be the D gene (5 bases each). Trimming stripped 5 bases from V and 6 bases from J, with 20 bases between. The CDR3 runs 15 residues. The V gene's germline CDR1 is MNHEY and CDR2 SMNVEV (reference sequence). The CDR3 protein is CASSPFPGPLGEQYF. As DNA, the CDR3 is TGTGCCAGCAGTCCCTTTCCGGGACCCCTAGGCGAGCAGTACTTC.

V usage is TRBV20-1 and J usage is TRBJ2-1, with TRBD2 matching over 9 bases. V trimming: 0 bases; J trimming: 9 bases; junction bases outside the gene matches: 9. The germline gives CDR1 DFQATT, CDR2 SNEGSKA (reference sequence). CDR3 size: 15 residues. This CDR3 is CSARDGGTSYFEQFF. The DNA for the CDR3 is TGCAGTGCTAGAGATGGGGGGACTAGCTACTTTGAGCAGTTCTTC.

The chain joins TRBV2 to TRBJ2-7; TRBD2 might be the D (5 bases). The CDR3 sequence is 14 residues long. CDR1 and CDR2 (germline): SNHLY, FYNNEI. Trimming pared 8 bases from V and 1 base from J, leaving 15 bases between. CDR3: CASVPVGESYEQYF. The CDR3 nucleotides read TGTGCCAGCGTACCCGTCGGGGAATCCTACGAGCAGTACTTC.

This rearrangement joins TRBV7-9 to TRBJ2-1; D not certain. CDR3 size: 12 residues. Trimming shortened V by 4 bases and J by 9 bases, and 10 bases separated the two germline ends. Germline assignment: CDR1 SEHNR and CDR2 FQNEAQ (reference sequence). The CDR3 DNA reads TGTGCCAGCAGCTCTCTCGGGTTTGAGCAGTTCTTC. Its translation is CASSSLGFEQFF.

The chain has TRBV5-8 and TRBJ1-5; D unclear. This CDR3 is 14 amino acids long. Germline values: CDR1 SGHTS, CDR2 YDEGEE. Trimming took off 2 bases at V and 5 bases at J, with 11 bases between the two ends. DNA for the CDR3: TGTGCCAGCAGCTTCGAAGGAGGCTATCAGCCCCAGCATTTT. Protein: CASSFEGGYQPQHF. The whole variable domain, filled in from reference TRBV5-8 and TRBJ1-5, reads EAGVTQSPTHLIKTRGQQATLRCSPISGHTSVYWYQQALGLGLQFLLWYDEGEERNRGNFPPRFSGRQFPNYSSELNVNALELEDSALYLCASSFEGGYQPQHFGDGTRLSIL.

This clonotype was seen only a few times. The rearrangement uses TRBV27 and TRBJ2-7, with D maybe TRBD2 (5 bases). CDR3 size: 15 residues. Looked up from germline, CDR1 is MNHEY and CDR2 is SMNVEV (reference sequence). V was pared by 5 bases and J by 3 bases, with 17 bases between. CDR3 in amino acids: CASSPRTPGFYEQYF. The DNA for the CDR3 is TGTGCCAGCAGTCCGAGGACTCCGGGGTTCTACGAGCAGTACTTC.

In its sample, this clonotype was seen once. CDR3 nucleotides: TGCGCCAGCAGCCAAGATCGGGGTGGACAGGGCGACACTGAAGCTTTCTTT. Its protein is CASSQDRGGQGDTEAFF. V and J are TRBV4-1 and TRBJ1-1, with 8 bases matching TRBD1. The trim removed 0 bases at V and 3 bases at J, leaving 9 bases unmatched. Per the germline V gene, CDR1 is MGHRA and CDR2 is YSYEKL. The CDR3 has 17 amino acids.

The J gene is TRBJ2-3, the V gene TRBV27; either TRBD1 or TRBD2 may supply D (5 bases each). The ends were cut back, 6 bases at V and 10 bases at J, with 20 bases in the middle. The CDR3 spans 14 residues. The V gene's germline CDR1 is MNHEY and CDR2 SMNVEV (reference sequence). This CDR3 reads CASSDYLTTGPQYF. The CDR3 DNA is TGTGCCAGCAGCGACTATCTCACAACAGGACCGCAGTATTTT.

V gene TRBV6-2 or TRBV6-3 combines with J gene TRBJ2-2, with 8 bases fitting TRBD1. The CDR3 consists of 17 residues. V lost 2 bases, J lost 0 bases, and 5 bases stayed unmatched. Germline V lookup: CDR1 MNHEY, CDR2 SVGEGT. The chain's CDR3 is CASSYRDRHTNTGELFF. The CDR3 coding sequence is TGTGCCAGCAGTTACCGGGACAGGCACACGAACACCGGGGAGCTGTTTTTT.

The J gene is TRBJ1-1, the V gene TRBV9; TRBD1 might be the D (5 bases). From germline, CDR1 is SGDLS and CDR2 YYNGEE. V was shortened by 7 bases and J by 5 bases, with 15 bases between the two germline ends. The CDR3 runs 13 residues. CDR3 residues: CASGDGSETEAFF. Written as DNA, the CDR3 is TGTGCCAGCGGGGACGGCAGTGAGACTGAAGCTTTCTTT.

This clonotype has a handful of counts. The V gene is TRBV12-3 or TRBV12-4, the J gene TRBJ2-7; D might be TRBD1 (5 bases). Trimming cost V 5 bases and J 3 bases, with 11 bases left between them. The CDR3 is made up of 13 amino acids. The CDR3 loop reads CASSQGWNYEQYF. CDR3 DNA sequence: TGTGCCAGCAGTCAGGGATGGAACTACGAGCAGTACTTC.

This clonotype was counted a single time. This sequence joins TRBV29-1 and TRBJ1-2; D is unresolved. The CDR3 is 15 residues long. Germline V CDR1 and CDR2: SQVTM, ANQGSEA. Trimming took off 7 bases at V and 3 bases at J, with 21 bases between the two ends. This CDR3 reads CSAAAWGVLDYGYTF. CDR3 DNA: TGCAGCGCGGCGGCCTGGGGAGTCCTGGACTATGGCTACACCTTC.

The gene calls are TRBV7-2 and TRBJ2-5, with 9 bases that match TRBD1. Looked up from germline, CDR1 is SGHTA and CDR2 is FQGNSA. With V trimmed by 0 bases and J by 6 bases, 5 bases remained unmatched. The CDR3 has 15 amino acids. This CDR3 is CASSLATDRGKTQYF. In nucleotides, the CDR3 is TGTGCCAGCAGCTTAGCGACGGACAGGGGAAAGACCCAGTACTTC.

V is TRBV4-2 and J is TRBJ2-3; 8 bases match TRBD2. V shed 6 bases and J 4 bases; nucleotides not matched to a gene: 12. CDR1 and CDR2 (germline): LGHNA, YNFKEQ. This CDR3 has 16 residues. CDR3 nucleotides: TGTGCCAGCAGTATTAGCGGGGTAGAGATCGCAGATACGCAGTATTTT. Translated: CASSISGVEIADTQYF.